These 20 T cell receptor beta chains were sequenced from one sample in a study of blood T cell repertoires in COVID-19. TCRdb's table, derived via immunoSEQ multiplex PCR, lists solely in-frame clones and lacks some. The sample lists roughly 280,000 clones, around 87% occurring once. The sample was peripheral blood. Receptors originate from a woman aged 45-65 years who had recovered from COVID-19.

The CDR3 sequence is CASSPGTSGRGEQYF. The CDR3 DNA reads TGTGCCAGCTCACCCGGGACTAGTGGAAGGGGCGAGCAGTACTTC. This chain connects TRBV18 to TRBJ2-7, with 8 bases lining up with TRBD2. The V gene end was trimmed by 3 bases and the J gene end by 6 bases; junction bases not matched to a gene: 10. This CDR3 is 15 amino acids long. The germline gives CDR1 KGHSH, CDR2 LQKENI.

CDR3 region: CASSWRQGAGANVLTF. The CDR3 region has the DNA TGCGCCAGCAGCTGGAGACAGGGTGCAGGGGCCAACGTCCTGACTTTC. The rearrangement links TRBV5-1 to TRBJ2-6; 7 nucleotides align to TRBD1. There are 16 residues in the CDR3. CDR1 SGHRS and CDR2 YFSETQ come from the germline V gene. Trimming cost V 3 bases and J 4 bases; bases outside gene matches: 7.

The chain carries TRBV19 and TRBJ1-4, with D unclear. The germline V gene has CDR1 LNHDA and CDR2 SQIVND (reference sequence). Trimming removed 6 bases from V and 8 bases from J, with 10 bases in between. This CDR3 region has 12 residues. CDR3 in amino acids: CASSNLGEKLFF. DNA of the CDR3: TGTGCCAGTAGCAATCTTGGCGAAAAACTGTTTTTT.

J is TRBJ1-5 and V is TRBV7-2; 9 positions match TRBD1. The germline gives CDR1 SGHTA, CDR2 FQGNSA. The V segment lost 5 bases and the J segment 2 bases; nucleotides outside the gene matches: 16. The CDR3 is 19 residues long. The CDR3 sequence is CASSPHPQTGGLGNQPQHF. The CDR3 DNA sequence: TGTGCCAGCAGCCCCCACCCCCAGACAGGGGGTTTGGGCAATCAGCCCCAGCATTTT.

V is TRBV4-3 and J is TRBJ1-4; 7 bases align to TRBD1. V was clipped by 3 bases and J by 0 bases; unmatched bases: 10. The CDR3 runs to 18 residues. CDR1 and CDR2 from the germline V gene are LGHNA and YSLEER. This CDR3 is CASSQRQGPRATNEKLFF. The CDR3 DNA follows: TGCGCCAGCAGCCAGCGACAGGGCCCACGGGCAACTAATGAAAAACTGTTTTTT.

J is TRBJ1-2 and V is TRBV5-1; tentative D call: TRBD1 (6 bases). Trimming left V 3 bases short and J 8 bases short, with 20 bases between. This CDR3 contains 15 residues. CDR1 and CDR2 from the germline V gene are SGHRS and YFSETQ. The CDR3 spells CASSSDLVGAHGYTF. The CDR3 DNA reads as TGCGCCAGCAGCTCAGACTTAGTGGGGGCGCACGGCTACACCTTC.

This clone was seen a single time. V usage is TRBV7-3 and J usage is TRBJ2-3; D is perhaps TRBD2 (6 bases). The CDR3 extends over 15 amino acids. V was pared by 0 bases and J by 0 bases, with 7 bases between. Germline CDR1 is SGHTA and CDR2 is FQGTGA. CDR3 residues: CASSLTGLSTDTQYF. The CDR3 DNA reads as TGTGCCAGCAGCTTAACGGGACTTAGCACAGATACGCAGTATTTT.

The chain recombines TRBV12-3 or TRBV12-4 with TRBJ1-2, with 8 bases fitting TRBD1. CDR3 length equals 13 residues. Trimming cost V 8 bases and J 8 bases; bases outside gene matches: 10. The CDR3: CASVYFDRGGYTF. The CDR3 DNA follows: TGTGCCAGCGTATACTTTGACAGGGGAGGCTACACCTTC.

This chain connects TRBV5-1 to TRBJ1-2; 8 nucleotides match TRBD1. The germline CDR1 and CDR2 sequences are SGHRS and YFSETQ. This CDR3 has 15 residues. Trimming at V came to 4 bases and at J to 2 bases, leaving 7 bases not matched to a gene. Here the CDR3 reads CASSIGQGWNYGYTF. The CDR3 DNA reads TGCGCCAGCAGCATCGGACAGGGATGGAACTATGGCTACACCTTC.

The chain recombines TRBV6-5 with TRBJ2-2; 8 bases fit TRBD2. V shed 7 bases and J 6 bases; nucleotides not matched to a gene: 10. Looked up from germline, CDR1 is MNHEY and CDR2 is SVGAGI. The CDR3 is 15 residues long. The CDR3 sequence is CASNGGLAIAGELFF. The DNA for the CDR3 is TGTGCCAGCAACGGAGGACTAGCCATCGCCGGGGAGCTGTTTTTT.

This chain uses TRBV7-3 with TRBJ2-1, with 9 bases that match TRBD2. CDR1 and CDR2 from the germline V gene are SGHTA and FQGTGA. The V gene end was trimmed by 3 bases and the J gene end by 4 bases; junction bases not matched to a gene: 7. CDR3 length equals 16 residues. CDR3 amino acids: CASSLTGTSLYNEQFF. The CDR3 region has the DNA TGTGCCAGCAGCTTGACCGGGACTAGCCTATACAATGAGCAGTTCTTC.

This chain connects TRBV5-1 to TRBJ2-7, with D possibly being TRBD1 (6 bases). The ends were cut back, 3 bases at V and 6 bases at J, with 22 bases in the middle. The CDR3 consists of 16 residues. CDR1 and CDR2 from the germline V gene are SGHRS and YFSETQ. The CDR3 protein is CASSSGLADPRGEQYF. The CDR3 DNA reads TGCGCCAGCAGCTCCGGGCTGGCAGACCCCAGGGGCGAGCAGTACTTC.

This chain uses TRBV6-5 with TRBJ1-2; D gene ambiguous. Germline values: CDR1 MNHEY, CDR2 SVGAGI. V lost 5 bases and J lost 0, with 13 bases in between. CDR3 length: 15 amino acids. The CDR3 bases are TGTGCCAGCAGTCCCCCCGACGGAGCTAACTATGGCTACACCTTC. Translation gives CASSPPDGANYGYTF.

In DNA form, the CDR3 reads TGTGCCTGGGGGGCCGGGGTAAGCACTGAAGCTTTCTTT. Protein: CAWGAGVSTEAFF. The chain combines TRBV30 with TRBJ1-1; D perhaps matches TRBD1 (5 bases). The CDR3 spans 13 residues. The V and J ends lost 5 bases and 4 bases respectively, with 14 bases between them. From germline, CDR1 is GTSNPN and CDR2 SVGIG (reference sequence).

This clone was counted once. The chain recombines TRBV4-1 with TRBJ2-1; 8 nucleotides line up with TRBD2. CDR3 length equals 17 residues. J was trimmed by 6 bases and V by 2 bases; bases with no gene match: 12. Looked up from germline, CDR1 is MGHRA and CDR2 is YSYEKL. CDR3 protein: CASSQYGRAEFSNEQFF. CDR3 in DNA: TGCGCCAGCAGCCAATACGGGAGGGCCGAATTCAGCAATGAGCAGTTCTTC.

The chain uses TRBV7-9 and TRBJ1-2; D not certain. V was pared by 2 bases and J by 6 bases, with 10 bases between. The CDR3 is 13 amino acids. From germline, CDR1 is SEHNR and CDR2 FQNEAQ (reference sequence). The CDR3 DNA sequence: TGTGCCAGCAGCTTATATCAGTTTGATGGCTACACCTTC. This sequence encodes CASSLYQFDGYTF.

The chain uses TRBV10-3 and TRBJ1-4, with 9 bases aligning to TRBD1. Germline values: CDR1 ENHRY, CDR2 SYGVKD. With V trimmed by 4 bases and J by 7 bases, 7 bases remained unmatched. CDR3 length: 15 amino acids. CDR3 sequence: CAISGTGGIGEKLFF. CDR3 in DNA: TGTGCCATCAGTGGAACAGGGGGCATCGGTGAAAAACTGTTTTTT.

J is TRBJ2-7 and V is TRBV3-1 (or the pseudogene TRBV3-2); possible D gene TRBD2, 6 bases. The germline V gene has CDR1 LGHDT and CDR2 YNNKEL (reference sequence). This CDR3 comprises 13 residues. The V and J ends lost 5 bases and 3 bases respectively, with 11 bases between them. CDR3 region: CASSGGVIYEQYF. The CDR3 DNA follows: TGTGCCAGCAGCGGAGGGGTGATCTACGAGCAGTACTTC.

In its sample, this clone was seen once. This chain joins TRBV9 and TRBJ1-3, with 7 bases lining up with TRBD1. V lost 4 bases to trimming and J lost 2 bases; unmatched junction nucleotides: 9. Germline CDR1 SGDLS, CDR2 YYNGEE. The CDR3 loop spans 16 amino acids. The CDR3 DNA is TGTGCCAGCAGCTCCCTACAGGGGAACCCTGGAAACACCATATATTTT. Protein product: CASSSLQGNPGNTIYF. Full variable domain (outside the CDR3, taken from reference TRBV9 and TRBJ1-3): DSGVTQTPKHLITATGQRVTLRCSPRSGDLSVYWYQQSLDQGLQFLIQYYNGEERAKGNILERFSAQQFPDLHSELNLSSLELGDSALYFCASSSLQGNPGNTIYFGEGSWLTVV.

The V call is TRBV7-2, the J call TRBJ2-4, with D possibly matching TRBD2 (6 bases). From germline, CDR1 is SGHTA and CDR2 FQGNSA. The ends were cut back, 7 bases at V and 0 bases at J, with 13 bases in the middle. This CDR3 comprises 15 residues. This CDR3 reads CASNRDSLAKNIQYF. The CDR3 coding sequence is TGTGCCAGCAATCGGGACTCCCTAGCCAAAAACATTCAGTACTTC. Complete variable domain (other parts from reference TRBV7-2 and TRBJ2-4): GAGVSQSPSNKVTEKGKDVELRCDPISGHTALYWYRQSLGQGLEFLIYFQGNSAPDKSGLPSDRFSAERTGGSVSTLTIQRTQQEDSAVYLCASNRDSLAKNIQYFGAGTRLSVL.